The sequence of this T cell receptor beta chain was determined in a study of OX40 agonist ivuxolimab in advanced cancers. V was shortened by 3 bases and J by 5 bases, with 10 bases between the two germline ends. CDR3 length: 13 residues. Germline V gene sequence: CDR1 LGHNA, CDR2 YNFKEQ. Data came from immunoSEQ multiplex PCR; TCRdb stores just in-frame clones and leaves some out. The table includes roughly 28,000 clones, around four fifths detected once. For this clone: What it recognizes is unknown.

Study-wide points: Clones of CD4+ and CD8+ blood T cells grew by week 6 at doses of 0.1 to 3.0 mg/kg. Researchers did not determine the expanded peripheral T cells' antigen specificity.

This specimen was CD4+ or CD8+ T cells sorted from blood, taken in a trial of the OX40 agonist ivuxolimab. This TCR was recovered from an adult with an advanced solid tumor such as melanoma, head and neck, liver or kidney cancer. This chain uses TRBV4-2 with TRBJ1-1, with D tentatively TRBD1 (5 bases). The CDR3 DNA sequence: TGTGCCAGCAGCCACCAGGGCCTTACTGAAGCTTTCTTT. Translation: CASSHQGLTEAFF.